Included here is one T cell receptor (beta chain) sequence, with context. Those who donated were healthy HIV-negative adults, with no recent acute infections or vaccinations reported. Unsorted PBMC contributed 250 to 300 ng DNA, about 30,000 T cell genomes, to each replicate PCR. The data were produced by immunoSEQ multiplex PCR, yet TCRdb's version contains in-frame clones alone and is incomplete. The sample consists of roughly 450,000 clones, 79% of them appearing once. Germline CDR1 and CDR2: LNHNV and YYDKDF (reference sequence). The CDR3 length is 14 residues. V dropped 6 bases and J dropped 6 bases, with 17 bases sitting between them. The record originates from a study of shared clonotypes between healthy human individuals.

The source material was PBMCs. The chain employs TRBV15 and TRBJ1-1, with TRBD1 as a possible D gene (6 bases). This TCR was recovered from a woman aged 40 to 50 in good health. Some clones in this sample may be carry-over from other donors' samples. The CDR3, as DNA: TGTGCCACCAGAGTACGGCAGGGGAGCGCTGAAGCTTTCTTT. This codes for CATRVRQGSAEAFF.